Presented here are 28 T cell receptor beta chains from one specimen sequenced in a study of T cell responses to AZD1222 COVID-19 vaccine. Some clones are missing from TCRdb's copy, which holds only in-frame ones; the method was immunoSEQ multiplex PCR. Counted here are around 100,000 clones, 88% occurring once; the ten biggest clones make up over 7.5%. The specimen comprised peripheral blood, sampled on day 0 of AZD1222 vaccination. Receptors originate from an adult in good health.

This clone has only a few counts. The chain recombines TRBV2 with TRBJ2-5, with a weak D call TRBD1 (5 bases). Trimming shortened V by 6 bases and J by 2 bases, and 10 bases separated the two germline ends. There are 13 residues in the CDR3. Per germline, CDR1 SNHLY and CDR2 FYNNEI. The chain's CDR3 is CASRSTEQETQYF. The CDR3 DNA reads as TGTGCCAGCAGATCGACAGAGCAAGAGACCCAGTACTTC. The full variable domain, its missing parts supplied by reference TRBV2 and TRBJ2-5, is EPEVTQTPSHQVTQMGQEVILRCVPISNHLYFYWYRQILGQKVEFLVSFYNNEISEKSEIFDDQFSVERPDGSNFTLKIRSTKLEDSAMYFCASRSTEQETQYFGPGTRLLVL.

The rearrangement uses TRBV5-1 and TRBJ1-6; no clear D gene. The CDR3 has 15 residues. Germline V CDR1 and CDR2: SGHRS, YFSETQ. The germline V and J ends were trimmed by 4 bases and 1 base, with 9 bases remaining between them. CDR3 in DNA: TGCGCCAGCAGCCCTAGTGTATCCTATAATTCACCCCTCCACTTT. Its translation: CASSPSVSYNSPLHF.

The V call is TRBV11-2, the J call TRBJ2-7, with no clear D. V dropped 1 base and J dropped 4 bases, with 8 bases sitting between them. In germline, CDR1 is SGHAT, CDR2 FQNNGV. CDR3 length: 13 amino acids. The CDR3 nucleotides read TGTGCCAGCAGCTTAGTGCCGCAGTACGAGCAGTACTTC. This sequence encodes CASSLVPQYEQYF.

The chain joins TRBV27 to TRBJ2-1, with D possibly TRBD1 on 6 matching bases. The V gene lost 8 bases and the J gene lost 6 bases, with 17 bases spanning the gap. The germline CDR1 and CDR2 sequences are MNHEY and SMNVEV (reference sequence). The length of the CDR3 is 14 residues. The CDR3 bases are TGTGCCAGCTTCGACCCGGCCAGGGGCAATGAGCAGTTCTTC. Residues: CASFDPARGNEQFF.

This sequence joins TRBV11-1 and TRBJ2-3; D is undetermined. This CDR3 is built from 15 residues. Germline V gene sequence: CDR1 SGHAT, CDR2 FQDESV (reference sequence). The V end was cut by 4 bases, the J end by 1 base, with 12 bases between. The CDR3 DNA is TGTGCCAGCAGCTCCGGATTGATGGGCACAGATACGCAGTATTTT. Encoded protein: CASSSGLMGTDTQYF.

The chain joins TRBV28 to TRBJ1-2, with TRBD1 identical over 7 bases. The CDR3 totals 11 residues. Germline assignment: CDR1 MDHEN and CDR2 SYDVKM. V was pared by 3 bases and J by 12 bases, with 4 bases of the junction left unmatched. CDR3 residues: CASSFDDRDTF. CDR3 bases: TGTGCCAGCAGTTTTGACGACAGGGACACCTTC.

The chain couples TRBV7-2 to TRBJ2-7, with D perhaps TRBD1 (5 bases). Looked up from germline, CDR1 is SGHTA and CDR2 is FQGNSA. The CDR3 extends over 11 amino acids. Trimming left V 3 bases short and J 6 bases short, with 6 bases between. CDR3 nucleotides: TGTGCCAGCAGCTTTAGGGGCGAGCAGTACTTC. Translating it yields CASSFRGEQYF.

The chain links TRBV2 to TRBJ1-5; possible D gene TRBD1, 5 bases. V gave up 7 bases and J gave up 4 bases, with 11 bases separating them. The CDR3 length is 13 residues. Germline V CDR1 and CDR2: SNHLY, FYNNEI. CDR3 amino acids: CASNNGGNQPQHF. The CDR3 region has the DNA TGTGCCAGCAATAATGGGGGGAATCAGCCCCAGCATTTT.

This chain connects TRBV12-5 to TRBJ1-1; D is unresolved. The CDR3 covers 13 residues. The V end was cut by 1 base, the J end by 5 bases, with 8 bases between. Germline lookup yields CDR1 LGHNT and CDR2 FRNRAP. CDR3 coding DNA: TGTGCTAGTGGTTTGGGGAGGGCTACTGAAGCTTTCTTT. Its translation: CASGLGRATEAFF.

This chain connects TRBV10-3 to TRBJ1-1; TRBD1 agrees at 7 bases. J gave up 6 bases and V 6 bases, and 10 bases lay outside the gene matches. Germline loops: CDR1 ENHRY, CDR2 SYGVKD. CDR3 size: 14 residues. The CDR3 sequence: CAIRDLQGIPEAFF. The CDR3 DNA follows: TGTGCCATCAGGGATCTACAGGGGATCCCTGAAGCTTTCTTT.

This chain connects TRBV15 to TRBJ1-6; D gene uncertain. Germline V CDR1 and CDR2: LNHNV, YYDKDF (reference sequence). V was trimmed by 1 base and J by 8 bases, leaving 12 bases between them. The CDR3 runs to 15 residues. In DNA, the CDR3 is TGTGCCACCAGCAGAGCGAGGGTTCGCGATTCACCCCTCCACTTT. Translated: CATSRARVRDSPLHF.

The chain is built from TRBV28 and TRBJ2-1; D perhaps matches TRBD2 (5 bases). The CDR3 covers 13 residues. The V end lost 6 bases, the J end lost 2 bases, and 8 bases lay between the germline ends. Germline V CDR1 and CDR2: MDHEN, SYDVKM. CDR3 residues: CASSGLTYNEQFF. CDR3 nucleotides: TGTGCCAGCAGCGGACTGACCTACAATGAGCAGTTCTTC. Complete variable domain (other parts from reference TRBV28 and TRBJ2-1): DVKVTQSSRYLVKRTGEKVFLECVQDMDHENMFWYRQDPGLGLRLIYFSYDVKMKEKGDIPEGYSVSREKKERFSLILESASTNQTSMYLCASSGLTYNEQFFGPGTRLTVL.

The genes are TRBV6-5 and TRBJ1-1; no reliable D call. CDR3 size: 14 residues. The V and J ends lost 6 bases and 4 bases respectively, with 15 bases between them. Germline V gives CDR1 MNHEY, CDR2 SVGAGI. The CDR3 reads CASSVDPWGTEAFF. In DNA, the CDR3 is TGTGCCAGCAGCGTGGACCCCTGGGGCACTGAAGCTTTCTTT.

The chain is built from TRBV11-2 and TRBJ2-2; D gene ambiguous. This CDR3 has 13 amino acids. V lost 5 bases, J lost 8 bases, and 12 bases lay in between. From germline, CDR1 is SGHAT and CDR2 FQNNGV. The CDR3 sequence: CASSIGRSGELFF. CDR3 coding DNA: TGTGCCAGCAGCATCGGACGAAGTGGGGAGCTGTTTTTT.

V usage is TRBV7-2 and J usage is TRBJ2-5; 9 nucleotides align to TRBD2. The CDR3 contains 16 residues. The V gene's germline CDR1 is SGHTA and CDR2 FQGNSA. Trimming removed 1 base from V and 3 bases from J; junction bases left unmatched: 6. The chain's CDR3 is CASSLGGGGAEETQYF. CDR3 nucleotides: TGTGCCAGCAGCTTAGGCGGCGGGGGGGCGGAAGAGACCCAGTACTTC.

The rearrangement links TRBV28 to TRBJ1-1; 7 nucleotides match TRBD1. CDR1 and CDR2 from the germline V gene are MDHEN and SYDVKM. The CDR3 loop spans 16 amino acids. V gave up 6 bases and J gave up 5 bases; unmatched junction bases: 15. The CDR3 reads CASSIIQTGLRTEAFF. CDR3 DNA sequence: TGTGCCAGCAGCATAATCCAGACAGGGCTGAGGACTGAAGCTTTCTTT.

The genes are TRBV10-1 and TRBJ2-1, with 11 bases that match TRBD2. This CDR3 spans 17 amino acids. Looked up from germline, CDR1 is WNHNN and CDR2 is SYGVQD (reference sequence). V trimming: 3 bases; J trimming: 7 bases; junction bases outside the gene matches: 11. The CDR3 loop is CASSDGISGRAANEQFF. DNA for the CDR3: TGCGCCAGCAGTGATGGGATTAGCGGGAGGGCCGCAAATGAGCAGTTCTTC.

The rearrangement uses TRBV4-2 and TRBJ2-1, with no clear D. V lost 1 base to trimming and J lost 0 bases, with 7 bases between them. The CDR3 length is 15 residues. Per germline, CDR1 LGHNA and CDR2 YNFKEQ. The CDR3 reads CASSQALSSYNEQFF. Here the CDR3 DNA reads TGTGCCAGCAGCCAAGCTCTGAGCTCCTACAATGAGCAGTTCTTC.

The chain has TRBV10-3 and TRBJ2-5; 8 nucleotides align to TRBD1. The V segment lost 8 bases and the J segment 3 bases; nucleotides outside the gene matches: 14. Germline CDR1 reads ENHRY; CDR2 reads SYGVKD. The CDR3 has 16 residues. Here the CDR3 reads CAIGPSHRGTEETQYF. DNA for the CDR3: TGTGCCATCGGTCCTTCGCACAGGGGGACCGAAGAGACCCAGTACTTC.

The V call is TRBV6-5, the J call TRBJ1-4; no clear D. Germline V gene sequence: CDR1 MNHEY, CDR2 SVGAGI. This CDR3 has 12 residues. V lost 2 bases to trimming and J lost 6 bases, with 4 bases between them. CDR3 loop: CASSYGDEKLFF. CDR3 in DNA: TGTGCCAGCAGTTACGGGGATGAAAAACTGTTTTTT.

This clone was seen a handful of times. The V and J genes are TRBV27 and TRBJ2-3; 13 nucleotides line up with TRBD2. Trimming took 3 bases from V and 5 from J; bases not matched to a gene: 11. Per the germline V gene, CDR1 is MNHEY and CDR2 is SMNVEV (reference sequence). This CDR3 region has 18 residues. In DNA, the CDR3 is TGTGCCAGCAGTTTTTTGACTAGCGGGAGGATTAATATAGATACGCAGTATTTT. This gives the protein CASSFLTSGRINIDTQYF.

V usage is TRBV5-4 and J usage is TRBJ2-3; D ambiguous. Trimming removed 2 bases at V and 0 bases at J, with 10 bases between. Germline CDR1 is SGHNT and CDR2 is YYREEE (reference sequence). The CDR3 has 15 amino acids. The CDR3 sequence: CASSFGAASTDTQYF. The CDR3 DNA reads TGTGCCAGCAGCTTCGGCGCAGCTAGCACAGATACGCAGTATTTT.

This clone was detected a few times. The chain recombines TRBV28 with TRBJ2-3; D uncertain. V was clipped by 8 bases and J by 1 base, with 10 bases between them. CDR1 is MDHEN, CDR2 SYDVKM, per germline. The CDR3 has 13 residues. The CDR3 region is CASLTPRTDTQYF. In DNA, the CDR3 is TGTGCCAGCCTCACACCTCGCACAGATACGCAGTATTTT.

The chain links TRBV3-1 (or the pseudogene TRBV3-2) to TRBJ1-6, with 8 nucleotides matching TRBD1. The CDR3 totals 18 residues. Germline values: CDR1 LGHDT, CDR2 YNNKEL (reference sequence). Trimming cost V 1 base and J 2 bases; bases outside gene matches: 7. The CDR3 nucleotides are TGTGCCAGCAGCCAAGCTGACAGGGGCGCGACCTATAATTCACCCCTCCACTTT. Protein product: CASSQADRGATYNSPLHF.

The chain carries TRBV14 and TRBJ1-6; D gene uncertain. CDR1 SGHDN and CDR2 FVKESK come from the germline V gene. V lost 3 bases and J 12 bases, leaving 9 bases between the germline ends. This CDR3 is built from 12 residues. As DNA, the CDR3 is TGTGCCAGCAGCCAGAGGTGGGAACCCCTCCACTTT. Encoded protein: CASSQRWEPLHF.

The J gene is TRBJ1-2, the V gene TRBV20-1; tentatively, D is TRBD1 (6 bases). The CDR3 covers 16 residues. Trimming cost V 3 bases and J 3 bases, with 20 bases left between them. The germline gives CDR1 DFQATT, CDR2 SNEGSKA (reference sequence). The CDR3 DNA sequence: TGCAGTGCTAGTACGGGGGCCCGACTGAGGGACTATGGCTACACCTTC. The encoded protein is CSASTGARLRDYGYTF.

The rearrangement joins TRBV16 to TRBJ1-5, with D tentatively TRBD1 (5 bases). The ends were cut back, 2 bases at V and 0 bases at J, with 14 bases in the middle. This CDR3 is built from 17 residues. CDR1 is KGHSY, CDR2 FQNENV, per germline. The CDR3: CASSQRRGGLSNQPQHF. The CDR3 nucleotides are TGTGCCAGCAGCCAAAGGAGGGGAGGGCTTAGCAATCAGCCCCAGCATTTT.

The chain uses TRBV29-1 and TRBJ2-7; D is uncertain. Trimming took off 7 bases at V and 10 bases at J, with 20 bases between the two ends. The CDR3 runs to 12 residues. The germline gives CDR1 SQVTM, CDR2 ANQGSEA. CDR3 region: CSAAFFGAPQYF. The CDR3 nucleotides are TGCAGCGCCGCTTTTTTCGGAGCCCCCCAGTACTTC.